This T cell receptor beta chain was identified in a study of OX40 agonist ivuxolimab in advanced cancers. To note about this clone: The antigen is not known.

This CDR3 has 21 residues. Germline V gene lookup returns CDR1 MGHRA and CDR2 YSYEKL. The trim removed 1 base at V and 0 bases at J, leaving 15 bases unmatched. Study results and limitations: CD4+ and CD8+ blood T cells expanded clonally by week 6 at 0.1 to 3.0 mg/kg.

Clones were read by immunoSEQ multiplex PCR, and TCRdb kept only the in-frame ones, dropping some. The sample gives tens of thousands of clones, about 80% of which show up once; 15% is in the top ten. Here the sequenced sample was CD4+ or CD8+ T cells sorted from blood, taken in a trial of the OX40 agonist ivuxolimab. The clonotype was recovered from an adult with an advanced solid tumor such as melanoma, head and neck, liver or kidney cancer. The chain is built from TRBV4-1 and TRBJ2-2; TRBD1 aligns across 9 bases. CDR3 in amino acids: CASSQGGLGTGQLTNTGELFF. Here the CDR3 DNA reads TGCGCCAGCAGCCAAGGAGGTCTAGGGACAGGGCAACTAACGAACACCGGGGAGCTGTTTTTT.